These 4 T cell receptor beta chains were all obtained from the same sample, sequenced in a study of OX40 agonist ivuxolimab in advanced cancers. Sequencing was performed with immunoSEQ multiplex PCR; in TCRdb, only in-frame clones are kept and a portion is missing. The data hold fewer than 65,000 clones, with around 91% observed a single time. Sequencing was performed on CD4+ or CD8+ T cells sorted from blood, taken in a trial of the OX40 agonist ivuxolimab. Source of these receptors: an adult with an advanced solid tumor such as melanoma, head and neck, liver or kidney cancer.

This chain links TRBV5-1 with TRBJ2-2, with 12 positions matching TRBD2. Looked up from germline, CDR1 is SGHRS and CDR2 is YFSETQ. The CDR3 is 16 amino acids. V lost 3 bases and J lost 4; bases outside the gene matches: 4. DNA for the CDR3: TGCGCCAGCAGCTGGCTAGCGGGAGGGACCACCGGGGAGCTGTTTTTT. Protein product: CASSWLAGGTTGELFF.

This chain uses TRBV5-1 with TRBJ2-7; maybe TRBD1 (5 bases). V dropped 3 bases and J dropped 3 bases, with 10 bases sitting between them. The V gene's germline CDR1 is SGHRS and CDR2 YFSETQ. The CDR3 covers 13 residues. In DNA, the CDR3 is TGCGCCAGCAGCTACCGCGACAGCTACGAGCAGTACTTC. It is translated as CASSYRDSYEQYF.

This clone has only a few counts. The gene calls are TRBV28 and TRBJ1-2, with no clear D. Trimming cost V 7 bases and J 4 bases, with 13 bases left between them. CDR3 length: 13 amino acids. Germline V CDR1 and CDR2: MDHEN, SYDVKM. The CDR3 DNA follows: TGTGCCAGCATGGGCAGCAACATCTATGGCTACACCTTC. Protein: CASMGSNIYGYTF.

CDR3 DNA sequence: TGCGCCAGCAGCTACGGACGGGCGAGCTCCTACAATGAGCAGTTCTTC. Amino acid sequence: CASSYGRASSYNEQFF. This sequence joins TRBV5-1 and TRBJ2-1, with D uncertain. The germline V and J ends were trimmed by 3 bases and 0 bases, with 13 bases remaining between them. Germline loops: CDR1 SGHRS, CDR2 YFSETQ. The CDR3 spans 16 residues.